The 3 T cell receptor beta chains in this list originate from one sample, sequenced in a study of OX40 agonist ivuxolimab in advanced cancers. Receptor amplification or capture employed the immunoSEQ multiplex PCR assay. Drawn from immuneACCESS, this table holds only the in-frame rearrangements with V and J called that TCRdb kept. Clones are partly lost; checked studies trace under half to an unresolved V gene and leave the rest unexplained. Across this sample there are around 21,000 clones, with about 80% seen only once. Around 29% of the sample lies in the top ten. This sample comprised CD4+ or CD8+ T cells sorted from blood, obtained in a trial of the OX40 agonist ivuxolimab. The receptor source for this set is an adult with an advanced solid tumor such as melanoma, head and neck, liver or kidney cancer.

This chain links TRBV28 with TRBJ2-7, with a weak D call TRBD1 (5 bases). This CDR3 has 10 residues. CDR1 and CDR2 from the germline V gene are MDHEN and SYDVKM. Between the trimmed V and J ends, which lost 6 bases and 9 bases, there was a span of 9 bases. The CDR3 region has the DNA TGTGCCAGCAGCGACAGTGTGCAGTACTTC. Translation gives CASSDSVQYF.

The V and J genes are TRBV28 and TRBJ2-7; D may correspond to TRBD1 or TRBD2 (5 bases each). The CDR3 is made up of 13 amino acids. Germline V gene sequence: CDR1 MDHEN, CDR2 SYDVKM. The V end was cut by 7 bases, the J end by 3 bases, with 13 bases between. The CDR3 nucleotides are TGTGCCAGCACTCAGGTGGGGGTCTACGAGCAGTACTTC. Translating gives CASTQVGVYEQYF.

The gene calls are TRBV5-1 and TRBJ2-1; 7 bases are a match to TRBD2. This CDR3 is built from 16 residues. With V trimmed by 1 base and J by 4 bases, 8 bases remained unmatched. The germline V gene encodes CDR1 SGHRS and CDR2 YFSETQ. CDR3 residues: CASSLYLAAPYNEQFF. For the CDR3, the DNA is TGCGCCAGCAGCTTGTATCTAGCGGCACCTTACAATGAGCAGTTCTTC.